A selection of T cell receptor beta chains follows, all from one sample in a study of cytomegalovirus exposure and HLA in healthy donors. Method: immunoSEQ multiplex PCR; TCRdb's copy keeps in-frame clones and lacks some. This sample lists about 42,000 clones; its ten largest clones have approximately 1.3%. The specimen sequenced was PBMCs. The receptors originated from a man aged 30 to 39 in good health and CMV-seronegative. Both conserved end residues are part of each CDR3.

TRBJ2-7 | TRBV6-5 | CASSYSRGQYYEQYF
TRBJ2-1 | TRBV4-2 | CASSQDRLKRNEQFF
TRBJ2-7 | TRBV9 | CASSTTGDSSSYEQYF
TRBJ1-6 | TRBV4-2 | CASSQEQRNSPLHF
TRBJ2-2 | TRBV29-1 | CSVATAVAGELFF
TRBJ1-3 | TRBV10-3 | CAISFDPTGGNTIYF
TRBJ2-3 | TRBV19 | CASRKGLALTDTQYF
TRBJ2-7 | TRBV15 | CATSGSGSRGEQYF
TRBJ2-1 | TRBV9 | CASSNLGGLASSGRHNEQFF
TRBJ2-7 | TRBV4-1 | CASSQNRGQGRYEQYF